This TCR beta chain is from a study of cytomegalovirus exposure and HLA in healthy donors. Overall study: Previous work identified 117 million unique TCR beta sequences from some 170 million T cells.

From germline, CDR1 is GTSNPN and CDR2 SVGIG (reference sequence). The CDR3 length is 13 residues. Both 60 Vbeta primers and 13 Jbeta primers went into the PCR. Clones were sequenced by immunoSEQ multiplex PCR, and TCRdb holds only the in-frame ones, with some missing. The repertoire holds 150,000 to 200,000 clones, about 62% seen once, with roughly 2.9% in the top ten. General study results and limits: Per a later analysis, HLA-associated TCR beta chains showed more clonal expansion than other, equally common TCR beta chains.

As concerns this clone: Its specificity is unknown. The junction and the germline gene differ at one end; a read error may be behind it.

The chain joins TRBV30 to TRBJ2-7; D possibly corresponds to TRBD2 (5 bases). The material sequenced was PBMCs. The clonotype was recovered from a man aged 35 to 55 in good health and CMV-seronegative. The CDR3, as DNA: TGTGCCTGGAGCCTAACGGGATTGGGGAGCATCGGCTTC. This encodes CAWSLTGLGSIGF.